This section outlines one T cell receptor beta chain sequence together with its context. Its antigen is as yet unknown. TCRdb called the reads again in MiXCR, with one record for every CDR3 protein. The table includes about 700,000 distinct CDR3 sequences, around a third detected once. CDR3 size: 17 residues. The germline V gene encodes CDR1 LNHNV and CDR2 YYDKDF (reference sequence). The V and J ends lost 4 bases and 1 base respectively, with 16 bases between them. The data were obtained in a study of T cell repertoires in cytomegalovirus infection. Findings and caveats of the study: Totalled public TCR beta family frequency picked out people who carried CMV plus the relevant HLA.

Sample: cultured PBMCs, taken from culture after CMV antigen stimulation. The chain recombines TRBV15 with TRBJ2-2, with a tentative D call TRBD1 (8 bases). The origin of this receptor is a human donor in good health (CMV status not recorded). Some clones in this sample may be carry-over from other donors' samples. CDR3 DNA: TGTGCCACCAGCACCCGGGGGGACAGGTTGAACACCGGGGAGCTGTTTTTT. Translation gives CATSTRGDRLNTGELFF.